The 10 T cell receptor beta chains below come from one sample, sequenced in a study of shared clonotypes between healthy human individuals. The protocol was immunoSEQ multiplex PCR, while the TCRdb copy is restricted to in-frame clones and leaves out a portion. The sample records more than 400,000 clones, 90% to 97% being singletons. Sequencing was carried out using naive CD4+ T cells sorted from blood. Subset defined: CD45RA+ positively selected. All receptors come from a woman aged 25 to 39 in good health.

This CDR3 reads CASSYGGQGGTEAFF. The CDR3 DNA reads as TGTGCCAGCAGTTACGGGGGACAGGGTGGAACTGAAGCTTTCTTT. This chain uses TRBV6-5 with TRBJ1-1; 9 nucleotides align to TRBD1. This CDR3 region has 15 residues. The junction had 6 bases not matched to a gene; V was cut back by 2 bases and J by 5 bases. The germline V gene has CDR1 MNHEY and CDR2 SVGAGI.

CDR3 residues: CASSYRIILMNTEAFF. The DNA for the CDR3 is TGTGCCAGCAGTTACAGGATCATCCTCATGAACACTGAAGCTTTCTTT. The V and J genes are TRBV28 and TRBJ1-1; TRBD1 might be the D (5 bases). Germline V gene lookup returns CDR1 MDHEN and CDR2 SYDVKM. Trimming left V 4 bases short and J 0 bases short, with 15 bases between. CDR3 length: 16 residues.

The chain recombines TRBV5-4 with TRBJ2-1; TRBD1 might be the D (5 bases). The CDR3 extends over 14 amino acids. Trimming took off 0 bases at V and 6 bases at J, with 10 bases between the two ends. Germline values: CDR1 SGHNT, CDR2 YYREEE (reference sequence). CDR3 protein: CASSLDRQGNEQFF. CDR3 nucleotide sequence: TGTGCCAGCAGCTTGGATCGTCAGGGCAATGAGCAGTTCTTC. The whole variable domain, remainder taken from reference TRBV5-4 and TRBJ2-1, is ETGVTQSPTHLIKTRGQQVTLRCSSQSGHNTVSWYQQALGQGPQFIFQYYREEENGRGNFPPRFSGLQFPNYSSELNVNALELDDSALYLCASSLDRQGNEQFFGPGTRLTVL.

The count of this clone is one. The chain combines TRBV19 with TRBJ2-7, with D possibly being TRBD2 (6 bases). Trimming took off 5 bases at V and 0 bases at J, with 20 bases between the two ends. The germline CDR1 and CDR2 sequences are LNHDA and SQIVND (reference sequence). This CDR3 region has 17 residues. CDR3 nucleotides: TGTGCCAGTAGTTTACAAACCGGGACGGGAGCCTCCTACGAGCAGTACTTC. It yields the protein CASSLQTGTGASYEQYF.

This chain joins TRBV18 and TRBJ2-3, with no clear D. V was clipped by 0 bases and J by 9 bases, with 10 bases between them. CDR3 length: 13 amino acids. Germline values: CDR1 KGHSH, CDR2 LQKENI. The CDR3 loop reads CASSPPTVGTQYF. CDR3 nucleotide sequence: TGTGCCAGCTCACCACCGACTGTCGGGACGCAGTATTTT.

The chain has TRBV5-5 and TRBJ2-7, with a weak D call TRBD1 (6 bases). This CDR3 spans 14 amino acids. CDR1 and CDR2 from the germline V gene are SGHKS and YYEKEE (reference sequence). Trimming stripped 6 bases from V and 7 bases from J, with 20 bases between. This chain's CDR3 is CASIPTRQAGEQYF. The CDR3, as DNA: TGTGCCAGCATCCCTACCCGACAGGCAGGGGAGCAGTACTTC.

This clone was seen just once. The chain couples TRBV19 to TRBJ2-2, with D perhaps matching TRBD1 (5 bases). The CDR3 totals 14 residues. Per germline, CDR1 LNHDA and CDR2 SQIVND (reference sequence). Deletions cut 5 bases from V and 7 bases from J, with 14 bases between. This CDR3 is CASSQQVTLGELFF. In nucleotides, the CDR3 is TGTGCCAGTAGTCAACAGGTTACCCTCGGGGAGCTGTTTTTT.

This clone was seen a single time. The rearrangement uses TRBV5-1 and TRBJ2-2; no definite D call. The V gene's germline CDR1 is SGHRS and CDR2 YFSETQ. The CDR3 is made up of 13 amino acids. Trimming shortened V by 2 bases and J by 6 bases, and 8 bases separated the two germline ends. This CDR3 reads CASSFAGPGELFF. The CDR3 DNA reads TGCGCCAGCAGCTTTGCAGGCCCCGGGGAGCTGTTTTTT. Full variable domain (rest looked up from reference TRBV5-1 and TRBJ2-2): KAGVTQTPRYLIKTRGQQVTLSCSPISGHRSVSWYQQTPGQGLQFLFEYFSETQRNKGNFPGRFSGRQFSNSRSEMNVSTLELGDSALYLCASSFAGPGELFFGEGSRLTVL.

This clone was observed a single time. This rearrangement joins TRBV29-1 to TRBJ1-4; the D is unclear. The CDR3 totals 12 residues. Germline V gene lookup returns CDR1 SQVTM and CDR2 ANQGSEA. The V end was cut by 6 bases, the J end by 4 bases, with 9 bases between. The CDR3 loop is CSVSWDNEKLFF. The CDR3 nucleotides read TGCAGCGTGAGCTGGGATAATGAAAAACTGTTTTTT.

The J gene is TRBJ2-1, the V gene TRBV5-8, with TRBD1 matching 7 bases. The CDR3 loop spans 16 amino acids. J gave up 7 bases and V 4 bases, and 14 bases lay outside the gene matches. Germline V lookup: CDR1 SGHTS, CDR2 YDEGEE. The CDR3 here is CASSPWGRGGGNEQFF. The DNA for the CDR3 is TGTGCCAGCAGCCCATGGGGTCGAGGGGGCGGGAATGAGCAGTTCTTC.